These 19 T cell receptor beta chains share one sample of origin, sequenced in a study of cytomegalovirus exposure and HLA in healthy donors. Data came from immunoSEQ multiplex PCR; TCRdb stores just in-frame clones and leaves some out. The sample consists of hundreds of thousands of clones, about 90% of them appearing once. Material: PBMCs. The receptors come from a young woman in good health and CMV-seronegative.

The gene calls are TRBV28 and TRBJ2-7, with 7 positions matching TRBD1. Germline CDR1 is MDHEN and CDR2 is SYDVKM. V lost 3 bases to trimming and J lost 4 bases; unmatched junction nucleotides: 6. The CDR3 is 14 amino acids. The DNA of the CDR3 is TGTGCCAGCAGTTTTCCCCGGGACAGTTACGAGCAGTACTTC. It translates to CASSFPRDSYEQYF.

V and J are TRBV7-6 and TRBJ1-4; 7 bases align to TRBD1. V was pared by 5 bases and J by 8 bases, with 5 bases of the junction left unmatched. From germline, CDR1 is SGHVS and CDR2 FNYEAQ. The CDR3 contains 13 residues. CDR3 in DNA: TGTGCCAGCAGCCAGGGGGACGAAGAAAAACTGTTTTTT. This translates into CASSQGDEEKLFF.

The J gene is TRBJ2-7, the V gene TRBV5-8; 7 bases are a match to TRBD1. The V gene's germline CDR1 is SGHTS and CDR2 YDEGEE. V gave up 4 bases and J gave up 0 bases; unmatched junction bases: 10. The CDR3 is 16 residues long. Written as DNA, the CDR3 is TGTGCCAGCAGCACCCGGGACAGAAGAAGCTCCTACGAGCAGTACTTC. Translated: CASSTRDRRSSYEQYF.

This chain connects TRBV30 to TRBJ2-2, with 11 bases that match TRBD2. V lost 5 bases to trimming and J lost 6 bases; unmatched junction nucleotides: 8. Germline V lookup: CDR1 GTSNPN, CDR2 SVGIG (reference sequence). The CDR3 loop spans 15 amino acids. CDR3 nucleotides: TGTGCCTGGGTTACTAGCGGGAGTAGCGCCGGGGAGCTGTTTTTT. This sequence encodes CAWVTSGSSAGELFF.

This chain joins TRBV5-4 and TRBJ1-1; D remains ambiguous. Trimming removed 5 bases from V and 0 bases from J, with 11 bases in between. The length of the CDR3 is 14 residues. Germline assignment: CDR1 SGHNT and CDR2 YYREEE (reference sequence). The CDR3 spells CASSSGSMNTEAFF. The CDR3 nucleotides are TGTGCCAGCAGTTCCGGGAGCATGAACACTGAAGCTTTCTTT.

V usage is TRBV7-9 and J usage is TRBJ1-1; D not certain. The CDR3 has 13 amino acids. V dropped 5 bases and J dropped 8 bases, with 15 bases sitting between them. Germline CDR1 is SEHNR and CDR2 is FQNEAQ (reference sequence). CDR3 in amino acids: CASSTTWKGEAFF. Written as DNA, the CDR3 is TGTGCCAGCAGCACTACGTGGAAAGGGGAAGCTTTCTTT.

This chain connects TRBV28 to TRBJ2-1; 8 bases map to TRBD2. Germline V CDR1 and CDR2: MDHEN, SYDVKM. This CDR3 contains 14 residues. The junction had 8 bases not matched to a gene; V was cut back by 9 bases and J by 4 bases. CDR3 DNA sequence: TGTGCCAGTAGCGGGGACTTTTTATACAATGAGCAGTTCTTC. Its translation: CASSGDFLYNEQFF.

The rearrangement joins TRBV27 to TRBJ2-3; a possible D gene is TRBD2 (6 bases). Looked up from germline, CDR1 is MNHEY and CDR2 is SMNVEV (reference sequence). The CDR3 length is 19 residues. Trimming stripped 8 bases from V and 2 bases from J, with 29 bases between. The CDR3 nucleotides are TGTGCCAGCTCCGTTAAAAGGGCTAGCGCGGGACTCAACACAGATACGCAGTATTTT. Translation gives CASSVKRASAGLNTDTQYF.

The chain has TRBV27 and TRBJ1-5; possibly TRBD1 for D (5 bases). The CDR3 covers 16 residues. Germline V gene sequence: CDR1 MNHEY, CDR2 SMNVEV (reference sequence). V was trimmed by 2 bases and J by 6 bases, leaving 17 bases between them. The CDR3 region has the DNA TGTGCCAGCAGTTTACTGCCAACAGGTAGTGGTCAGCCCCAGCATTTT. It specifies CASSLLPTGSGQPQHF.

The gene calls are TRBV5-6 and TRBJ1-3; D is possibly TRBD1 (6 bases). Germline loops: CDR1 SGHDT, CDR2 YYEEEE. V was shortened by 7 bases and J by 2 bases, with 10 bases between the two germline ends. This CDR3 is built from 13 residues. The DNA for the CDR3 is TGTGCCAGCGGGGGCTCCACTGGAAACACCATATATTTT. This codes for CASGGSTGNTIYF.

The chain combines TRBV28 with TRBJ2-4; 11 bases line up with TRBD2. Germline CDR1 MDHEN, CDR2 SYDVKM. The trim removed 1 base at V and 3 bases at J, leaving 2 bases unmatched. The CDR3 sequence is 16 residues long. The DNA for the CDR3 is TGTGCCAGCAGTTTATTACTAGCGGGAGTCAAAAACATTCAGTACTTC. It translates to CASSLLLAGVKNIQYF.

The rearrangement joins TRBV5-1 to TRBJ2-3, with 8 bases matching TRBD1. Per the germline V gene, CDR1 is SGHRS and CDR2 is YFSETQ. The V gene end was trimmed by 5 bases and the J gene end by 1 base; junction bases not matched to a gene: 3. The CDR3 spans 14 residues. For the CDR3, the DNA is TGCGCCAGCAGATTGACAGGGGGCACAGATACGCAGTATTTT. Translated: CASRLTGGTDTQYF.

V and J are TRBV6-6 and TRBJ2-1; 10 nucleotides match TRBD2. Trimming at V came to 6 bases and at J to 6 bases, leaving 8 bases not matched to a gene. This CDR3 is built from 15 residues. Germline loops: CDR1 MNHNY, CDR2 SVGAGI (reference sequence). The CDR3 DNA sequence: TGTGCCAGCAGACCCGGACTAGCGGCCATCAATGAGCAGTTCTTC. This codes for CASRPGLAAINEQFF.

The V gene is TRBV9, the J gene TRBJ2-3; D is possibly TRBD2 (6 bases). The CDR3 spans 14 residues. Per germline, CDR1 SGDLS and CDR2 YYNGEE. V lost 3 bases and J 2 bases, leaving 10 bases between the germline ends. The CDR3 reads CASSAGDFTDTQYF. CDR3 bases: TGTGCCAGCAGCGCGGGGGACTTCACAGATACGCAGTATTTT.

The rearrangement uses TRBV9 and TRBJ2-7; D unclear. V lost 0 bases to trimming and J lost 5 bases, with 12 bases between them. The CDR3 is made up of 14 amino acids. CDR1 and CDR2 from the germline V gene are SGDLS and YYNGEE. CDR3 bases: TGTGCCAGCAGCGTAGAGCACAGCGCAGACGAGCAGTACTTC. Translating it yields CASSVEHSADEQYF. The full variable domain, with the rest looked up from reference TRBV9 and TRBJ2-7, is DSGVTQTPKHLITATGQRVTLRCSPRSGDLSVYWYQQSLDQGLQFLIQYYNGEERAKGNILERFSAQQFPDLHSELNLSSLELGDSALYFCASSVEHSADEQYFGPGTRLTVT.

V and J are TRBV5-6 and TRBJ1-2; D call uncertain. Trimming shortened V by 4 bases and J by 2 bases, and 9 bases separated the two germline ends. Germline loops: CDR1 SGHDT, CDR2 YYEEEE. The CDR3 loop spans 13 amino acids. CDR3 sequence (DNA): TGTGCCAGCAGCCGGGTTGACAACTATGGCTACACCTTC. Residues: CASSRVDNYGYTF.

This chain links TRBV7-8 with TRBJ2-1; tentatively, D is TRBD1 or TRBD2 (5 bases each). V was clipped by 0 bases and J by 9 bases, with 12 bases between them. The CDR3 is 14 residues long. Germline values: CDR1 SGHVS, CDR2 FQNEAQ. Written as DNA, the CDR3 is TGTGCCAGCAGCTTAGCGAGAGGGGTCGGTGAGCAGTTCTTC. Amino acid sequence: CASSLARGVGEQFF.

The gene calls are TRBV19 and TRBJ2-7; 9 bases fit TRBD1. Germline CDR1 LNHDA, CDR2 SQIVND (reference sequence). This CDR3 contains 13 residues. With 3 bases clipped from V and 6 bases from J, the junction kept 3 bases outside the gene matches. In DNA, the CDR3 is TGTGCCAGTAGTATGGGGACAGGGACCGAGCAGTACTTC. Translating gives CASSMGTGTEQYF.

The genes are TRBV6-5 and TRBJ1-3; D ambiguous. The V end lost 7 bases, the J end lost 4 bases, and 11 bases lay between the germline ends. The CDR3 has 13 amino acids. From germline, CDR1 is MNHEY and CDR2 SVGAGI. The DNA of the CDR3 is TGTGCCAGCAAACAGTCTGGAGGAAACACCATATATTTT. Translating gives CASKQSGGNTIYF.